One and the same sample provided the 27 T cell receptor beta chains below, sequenced in a study of PD-1 blockade in mismatch repair-deficient tumors. TCRdb keeps only in-frame clones here, not all; method: immunoSEQ multiplex PCR. The data hold about 67,000 clones, with 60% to 80% observed a single time. Here the sequenced sample was peripheral blood, taken 2 weeks after starting pembrolizumab. The source is an adult with mismatch repair-deficient cancer.

This sequence joins TRBV11-3 and TRBJ1-1; D is unresolved. Germline CDR1 SGHNT, CDR2 YENEEA. The CDR3 runs to 15 residues. Trimming took off 6 bases at V and 3 bases at J, with 17 bases between the two ends. The CDR3 protein is CASSLARRVDTEAFF. For the CDR3, the DNA is TGTGCCAGCAGTCTCGCCAGGCGGGTGGACACTGAAGCTTTCTTT.

This sequence joins TRBV19 and TRBJ2-5; weak D call: TRBD2 (6 bases). The length of the CDR3 is 17 residues. V was clipped by 5 bases and J by 2 bases, with 21 bases between them. CDR1 and CDR2 (germline): LNHDA, SQIVND (reference sequence). CDR3 in DNA: TGTGCCAGTAGTCCGCCCCCCCGACTAGGGTTACAAGAGACCCAGTACTTC. Residues: CASSPPPRLGLQETQYF.

This chain connects TRBV7-2 to TRBJ2-5, with a tentative D call TRBD2 (6 bases). V lost 5 bases and J lost 1, with 14 bases in between. The CDR3 covers 15 residues. Germline V gene lookup returns CDR1 SGHTA and CDR2 FQGNSA. The CDR3 nucleotides read TGTGCCAGCAGCGGCGGGACTCTGGGCCAAGAGACCCAGTACTTC. It is translated as CASSGGTLGQETQYF.

This clone appeared a single time. The chain uses TRBV18 and TRBJ2-1; 9 bases line up with TRBD2. Germline CDR1 KGHSH, CDR2 LQKENI. There are 14 residues in the CDR3. V dropped 1 base and J dropped 5; count of bases not matched to a gene: 0. CDR3: CASSPLAGDNEQFF. The CDR3 coding sequence is TGTGCCAGCTCACCACTAGCGGGGGACAATGAGCAGTTCTTC.

The chain employs TRBV18 and TRBJ2-1; D tentatively fits TRBD1 or TRBD2 (5 bases each). The CDR3 totals 16 residues. V shed 0 bases and J shed 6 bases, with 15 bases lying between them. Germline lookup yields CDR1 KGHSH and CDR2 LQKENI. CDR3 in amino acids: CASSPPRQGVTNEQFF. CDR3 DNA: TGTGCCAGCTCACCACCGCGGCAGGGAGTGACCAATGAGCAGTTCTTC.

This chain links TRBV12-5 with TRBJ2-1; D is perhaps TRBD1 or TRBD2 (5 bases each). V dropped 2 bases and J dropped 9 bases, with 17 bases sitting between them. This CDR3 comprises 15 residues. From germline, CDR1 is LGHNT and CDR2 FRNRAP. Here the CDR3 reads CASGLPRGMRGEQFF. CDR3 coding DNA: TGTGCTAGTGGTTTGCCCCGGGGCATGAGGGGTGAGCAGTTCTTC.

As regards this clone: In this CDR3 the conserved last residue, phenylalanine or tryptophan, is missing, so a read error is likely. The chain uses TRBV30 and TRBJ1-2, with TRBD1 as a possible D gene (5 bases). V lost 7 bases, J lost 8 bases, and 20 bases lay in between. This CDR3 region has 13 residues. Germline-derived CDR1 and CDR2 are GTSNPN and SVGIG (reference sequence). Written as DNA, the CDR3 is TGTGCCTTGAATCTCGGGACGGCCGGAGGCTACACCCTC. Translating gives CALNLGTAGGYTL.

This clone was picked up a small number of times. The genes are TRBV6-1 and TRBJ1-3, with D possibly being TRBD1 (5 bases). The V and J ends lost 2 bases and 1 base respectively, with 9 bases between them. Germline lookup yields CDR1 MNHNS and CDR2 SASEGT. This CDR3 has 15 residues. The CDR3 here is CASSERGRSGNTIYF. CDR3 nucleotides: TGTGCCAGCAGTGAACGGGGGAGGTCTGGAAACACCATATATTTT.

The chain uses TRBV28 and TRBJ1-2; maybe TRBD1 (5 bases). The CDR3 loop spans 12 amino acids. The germline gives CDR1 MDHEN, CDR2 SYDVKM. Trimming shortened V by 3 bases and J by 7 bases, and 9 bases separated the two germline ends. The CDR3 here is CASSLKGLGYTF. Here the CDR3 DNA reads TGTGCCAGCAGTTTGAAGGGGCTTGGCTACACCTTC.

This chain joins TRBV12-2 and TRBJ2-7; the table's D call, TRBD2, has no DNA check behind it. TRBV12-2 is marked as a pseudogene. The CDR3 runs to 19 residues. The CDR3 DNA reads as TGTGCAAGTCGCCCTTCCCAGCCCCGGACTAGCGGGAACTCCTACGAGCAGTACTTC. It specifies CASRPSQPRTSGNSYEQYF.

The chain combines TRBV11-3 with TRBJ1-2; TRBD1 matches 7 bases. Germline CDR1 and CDR2: SGHNT and YENEEA. The J segment lost 5 bases and the V segment lost 5 bases, leaving 11 bases of the junction unmatched. There are 15 residues in the CDR3. CDR3 bases: TGTGCCAGCAGCCCCTCCTCCGGGACAGCTTATGGCTACACCTTC. It codes for CASSPSSGTAYGYTF.

This rearrangement joins TRBV11-3 to TRBJ2-7, with TRBD2 as a possible D gene (6 bases). Trimming cost V 5 bases and J 1 base, with 12 bases left between them. The CDR3 spans 14 residues. From germline, CDR1 is SGHNT and CDR2 YENEEA. The CDR3 nucleotides read TGTGCCAGCAGCCCGCGGGACCTATCCTACGAGCAGTACTTC. Its translation is CASSPRDLSYEQYF. Full variable domain (remainder filled in from reference TRBV11-3 and TRBJ2-7): EAGVVQSPRYKIIEKKQPVAFWCNPISGHNTLYWYLQNLGQGPELLIRYENEEAVDDSQLPKDRFSAERLKGVDSTLKIQPAELGDSAVYLCASSPRDLSYEQYFGPGTRLTVT.

This sequence joins TRBV5-4 and TRBJ1-4; maybe TRBD1 (5 bases). The CDR3 runs to 16 residues. V lost 0 bases to trimming and J lost 3 bases, with 12 bases between them. Germline V gives CDR1 SGHNT, CDR2 YYREEE (reference sequence). The CDR3 DNA follows: TGTGCCAGCAGCTTGGATGGTAGGGGTGCTAATGAAAAACTGTTTTTT. Protein product: CASSLDGRGANEKLFF.

The chain couples TRBV7-6 to TRBJ2-1; the D is unclear. The V and J ends lost 2 bases and 6 bases respectively, with 5 bases between them. The germline V gene encodes CDR1 SGHVS and CDR2 FNYEAQ. This CDR3 is built from 12 residues. CDR3 sequence reads: CASSLFGNEQFF. CDR3 DNA sequence: TGTGCCAGCAGCTTATTCGGCAATGAGCAGTTCTTC.

The chain carries TRBV11-3 and TRBJ2-1, with D possibly being TRBD1 (6 bases). Germline V gene lookup returns CDR1 SGHNT and CDR2 YENEEA. The V end lost 3 bases, the J end lost 0 bases, and 12 bases lay between the germline ends. The CDR3 consists of 16 residues. CDR3 coding DNA: TGTGCCAGCAGCTTTGGGGGCGGTGTCTCCTACAATGAGCAGTTCTTC. The encoded protein is CASSFGGGVSYNEQFF.

J is TRBJ1-5 and V is TRBV6-1; D remains ambiguous. CDR1 MNHNS and CDR2 SASEGT come from the germline V gene. The CDR3 is made up of 13 amino acids. The germline V and J ends were trimmed by 5 bases and 5 bases, with 10 bases remaining between them. The CDR3 loop reads CASSLEADQPQHF. The CDR3 DNA reads as TGTGCCAGCAGTCTCGAGGCGGATCAGCCCCAGCATTTT.

This clone was seen ten or more times. Different DNA sequences within this sample yield the same CDR3. The gene calls are TRBV15 and TRBJ1-2, with D possibly TRBD1 on 6 matching bases. The CDR3 runs 13 residues. Germline CDR1 reads LNHNV; CDR2 reads YYDKDF (reference sequence). The germline V and J ends were trimmed by 0 bases and 6 bases, with 8 bases remaining between them. The CDR3 loop reads CATSREEGDGYTF. DNA of the CDR3: TGTGCCACCAGCAGAGAGGAGGGGGATGGCTACACCTTC.

V is TRBV27 and J is TRBJ2-1, with D possibly TRBD2 on 6 matching bases. Looked up from germline, CDR1 is MNHEY and CDR2 is SMNVEV (reference sequence). Trimming took off 4 bases at V and 4 bases at J, with 11 bases between the two ends. This CDR3 has 14 residues. The CDR3 reads CASSSAGDYNEQFF. For the CDR3, the DNA is TGTGCCAGCAGTTCAGCGGGCGATTACAATGAGCAGTTCTTC.

V gene TRBV9 combines with J gene TRBJ2-7; 8 bases map to TRBD2. The V gene's germline CDR1 is SGDLS and CDR2 YYNGEE. This CDR3 contains 12 residues. V lost 4 bases, J lost 6 bases, and 3 bases stayed unmatched. The CDR3: CASSPRGGEQYF. In DNA, the CDR3 is TGTGCCAGCAGCCCCCGGGGGGGCGAGCAGTACTTC.

This chain links TRBV5-4 with TRBJ2-5; no clear D. The ends were cut back, 4 bases at V and 0 bases at J, with 13 bases in the middle. The CDR3 runs 15 residues. The germline V gene has CDR1 SGHNT and CDR2 YYREEE (reference sequence). CDR3 coding DNA: TGTGCCAGCAGCCTCGGACGTGGTCACCAAGAGACCCAGTACTTC. This translates into CASSLGRGHQETQYF.

The chain carries TRBV7-9 and TRBJ2-7; D remains unclear. There are 13 residues in the CDR3. Germline V gene sequence: CDR1 SEHNR, CDR2 FQNEAQ (reference sequence). Trimming took off 0 bases at V and 4 bases at J, with 7 bases between the two ends. CDR3 nucleotides: TGTGCCAGCAGCTTAGCGGACCCATACGAGCAGTACTTC. Translating gives CASSLADPYEQYF.

The rearrangement uses TRBV6-5 and TRBJ2-3; possible D gene TRBD2, 6 bases. Trimming took 4 bases from V and 6 from J, leaving 20 bases between them. Germline V gene lookup returns CDR1 MNHEY and CDR2 SVGAGI. The CDR3 spans 16 residues. The CDR3 DNA follows: TGTGCCAGCAGTTCTACCGGGACTCCACAACGGGATACGCAGTATTTT. This gives the protein CASSSTGTPQRDTQYF.

This clone was seen more than once but under ten times. One end of the junction is discordant with germline, which a read error may explain. J is TRBJ1-2 and V is TRBV14; 7 nucleotides align to TRBD1. This CDR3 region has 11 residues. Germline V gives CDR1 SGHDN, CDR2 FVKESK. The CDR3 nucleotides read TGTGCCAGTAGTGCGGGACAGCTTGTCGAATTC. Amino acids: CASSAGQLVEF.

V and J are TRBV19 and TRBJ2-1; 10 nucleotides align to TRBD2. The V and J ends lost 7 bases and 6 bases, in that order; junction bases with no gene match: 12. This CDR3 contains 16 residues. CDR1 is LNHDA, CDR2 SQIVND, per germline (reference sequence). Here the CDR3 reads CASTVGVAGGFNEQFF. Here the CDR3 DNA reads TGTGCCAGTACAGTAGGGGTAGCGGGGGGCTTCAATGAGCAGTTCTTC.

This clone was observed once. V usage is TRBV29-1 and J usage is TRBJ2-7; D call uncertain. CDR3 size: 13 residues. Between the trimmed V and J ends, which lost 1 base and 5 bases, there was a span of 12 bases. Germline CDR1 and CDR2: SQVTM and ANQGSEA. The CDR3 DNA reads TGCAGCGTTGAAGTACGGGTAAGGAACGAGCAGTACTTC. Encoded protein: CSVEVRVRNEQYF.

V gene TRBV6-6 combines with J gene TRBJ2-1; a possible D gene is TRBD2 (6 bases). CDR3 length: 15 amino acids. Germline loops: CDR1 MNHNY, CDR2 SVGAGI (reference sequence). V was trimmed by 6 bases and J by 6 bases, leaving 18 bases between them. The CDR3 is CASRFTASASNEQFF. CDR3 bases: TGTGCCAGCAGATTTACGGCTAGCGCATCCAATGAGCAGTTCTTC.

The J gene is TRBJ2-1, the V gene TRBV12-5, with 8 bases lining up with TRBD2. Looked up from germline, CDR1 is LGHNT and CDR2 is FRNRAP. J gave up 5 bases and V 5 bases, and 11 bases lay outside the gene matches. The CDR3 covers 16 residues. The CDR3 reads CASGPPTSDPHNEQFF. CDR3 DNA sequence: TGTGCTAGTGGTCCCCCGACTAGCGATCCTCACAATGAGCAGTTCTTC.